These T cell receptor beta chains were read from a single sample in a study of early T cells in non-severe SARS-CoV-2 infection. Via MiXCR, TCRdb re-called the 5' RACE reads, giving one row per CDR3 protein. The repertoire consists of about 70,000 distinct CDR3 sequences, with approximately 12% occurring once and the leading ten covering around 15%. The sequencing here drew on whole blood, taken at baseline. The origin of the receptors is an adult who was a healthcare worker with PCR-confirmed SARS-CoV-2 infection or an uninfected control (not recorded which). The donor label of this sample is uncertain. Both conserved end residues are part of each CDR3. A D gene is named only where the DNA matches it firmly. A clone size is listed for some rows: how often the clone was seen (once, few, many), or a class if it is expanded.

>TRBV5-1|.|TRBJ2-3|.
TGCGCCAGCAGACGGGACGGCGGAGTCACAGATACGCAGTATTTT
CASRRDGGVTDTQYF
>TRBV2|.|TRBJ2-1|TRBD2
TGTGCCAGCGGTACCGGGACTAGGTTACATGAGCAGTTCTTC
CASGTGTRLHEQFF
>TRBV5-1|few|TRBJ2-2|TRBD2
TGCGCCAGCAGCTTGTTGGCGGGAGCGGTTGTCGCCGGGGAGCTGTTTTTT
CASSLLAGAVVAGELFF
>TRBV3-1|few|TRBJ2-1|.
TGTGCCAGCAGCCAAGATCTAGGGTCTGAGCAGTTCTTC
CASSQDLGSEQFF
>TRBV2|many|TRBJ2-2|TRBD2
TGTGCCAGCAGTGACGGGACTACCAACACCGGGGAGCTGTTTTTT
CASSDGTTNTGELFF
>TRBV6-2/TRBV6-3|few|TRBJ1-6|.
TGTGCCAGCAGTCCAACGGCCAATTCACCCCTCCACTTT
CASSPTANSPLHF
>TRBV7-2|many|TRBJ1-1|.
TGTGCCAGCAGCACCGTCCCGGGCAGCGCTGAAGCTTTCTTT
CASSTVPGSAEAFF
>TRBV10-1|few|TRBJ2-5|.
TGCGCCAGCAGCATGGGACTCCGAGGTGGGACCCAGTACTTC
CASSMGLRGGTQYF
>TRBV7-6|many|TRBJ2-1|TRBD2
TGTGCCAGCAGCCTAACCCGGACTAGCGGGAATGAGCAGTTCTTC
CASSLTRTSGNEQFF
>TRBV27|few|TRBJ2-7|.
TGTGCCAGCAGTTCCGGTCCCTCCTACGAGCAGTACTTC
CASSSGPSYEQYF
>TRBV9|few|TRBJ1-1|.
TGTGCCAGCAGCCAGGAGTGGGGGTTCACTGAAGCTTTCTTT
CASSQEWGFTEAFF
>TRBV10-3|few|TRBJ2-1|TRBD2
TGTGCCATCAGTGATTCGGGTAGCGGGAGAGGCAATGAGCAGTTCTTC
CAISDSGSGRGNEQFF
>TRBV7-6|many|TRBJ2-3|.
TGTGCCAGCAGCTTAGCGTGGGATACGCAGTATTTT
CASSLAWDTQYF
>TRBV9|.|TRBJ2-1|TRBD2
TGTGCCAGCAGCGCTAGCGGGGAGCCCTACAATGAGCAGTTCTTC
CASSASGEPYNEQFF
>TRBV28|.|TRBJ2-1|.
TGTGCCAGCAGTTTAGGTGGTCCCGCGGAGCAGTTCTTC
CASSLGGPAEQFF
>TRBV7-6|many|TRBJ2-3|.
TGTGCCAGCAGCTATACTAAACTAGATACGCAGTATTTT
CASSYTKLDTQYF